Given below is one T cell receptor (beta chain) in context. Its antigen is currently unknown. The data derive from a study of shared clonotypes between healthy human individuals. The method was immunoSEQ multiplex PCR; TCRdb's version includes in-frame clones alone and lacks a portion of them. The table records 2 million to 2.5 million clones, 93% of them present only once. The CDR3 contains 12 residues. V lost 5 bases to trimming and J lost 12 bases; unmatched junction nucleotides: 4. The V gene's germline CDR1 is LNHDA and CDR2 SQIVND (reference sequence). General study findings and limits: When compared with the clonotypes that were shared by all four sorted-subset donors, the non-shared clonotypes turned out to have lower generation probabilities.

This chain links TRBV19 with TRBJ2-1; the match to TRBD2 covers 10 bases. Sequenced sample: naive CD4+ T cells from PBMCs. As for subset: CD45RA+ positively selected. This receptor was taken from a man between 18 and 35 years old in good health. Some clones in this sample may be carry-over from other donors' samples. Written as DNA, the CDR3 is TGTGCCAGTAGTGAAGCGGGAGGGAGGCAGTTCTTC. This gives the protein CASSEAGGRQFF.